This T cell receptor beta chain was identified in a study of blood T cells in healthy people across ages (dated by TCRdb to the mid-2010s). For the study in its entirety: In model experiments, template switching captured about one uniquely barcoded TCR beta cDNA molecule for every two T cells. The donors were split into four age groups: young (average around 15 years), middle-aged (39), aged (approximately 60) and long-lived (approximately 80). Two additional independent replicas of 1 million unique cDNA reads from the same blood draw were analyzed for two donors (one aged 18 to 29 and one aged 80 or older). Using deep sequencing normalized with unique cDNA molecular identifiers, the study measured how TCR beta repertoire diversity changes with age.

A word on this clonotype: This receptor's antigen is unknown. Qualities for individual bases were not recorded, and no much larger clone is one base off.

What the authors observed across the whole study: The long-lived group showed more naive CD4+ T cells, fewer expanded clones and increased TCR diversity than the aged group, suggesting age selection. As age increased, observed TCR beta diversity per million T cells dropped in a roughly linear way, and a significant reduction was already evident by age 40. Bulk unsorted PBMC profiling prevented conclusive comparison of naive and antigen-experienced compartments. Because the CMV infection status of the donors was unknown, age-related changes in expanded clonotypes may potentially have been confounded. There was a strong correlation between observed TCR beta diversity and the percentage of naive T cells measured by flow cytometry. Estimates of total diversity based on one million sequenced T cells were regarded as lower bounds and as underestimates.

The germline V gene provides CDR1 SGHTA and CDR2 FQGTGA. Trimming at the junction amounts to 3 bases on V and 7 bases on J, and the germline ends lie 12 bases apart. CDR3 length: 13 amino acids, cysteine to phenylalanine. Only the CDR3 portion is preserved as DNA: 39 bases, with reading frame beginning at the first base. The roughly 39 donors, aged 6 to 90 years, were systemically healthy Caucasian individuals from Russia. Roughly 10 milliliters of peripheral blood were drawn from each donor into EDTA-treated Vacutainer tubes. Ficoll-Paque density-gradient centrifugation was used to isolate PBMCs, with at least 6.5 million per sample. Trizol reagent was used to extract total RNA from PBMCs, with at least 6 micrograms per sample. Naive CD45RAhigh/CD27high T cell percentages were measured by flow cytometry on a PBMC aliquot from every donor. The library relied on 5' RACE. Sequencer: Illumina HiSeq 2500. The second PCR ran for roughly 7 to 12 cycles and used a J-beta primer mix along with a sample-barcoded 5' primer. A template-switch 5' adaptor carrying 12 random nucleotides introduced a unique molecular identifier onto each TCR beta cDNA molecule. Each sample yielded at least 3 million CDR3-containing paired-end reads. The Mint cDNA synthesis kit, primed by a TRBC-specific oligonucleotide, was used to synthesize first-strand cDNA from all RNA. Following uracil-DNA glycosylase treatment, all cDNA underwent a first 18-cycle PCR with the universal primers M1SS and BC2_uni_R. The original pipeline was this. Each sample was normalized by randomly selecting 1 million high-quality reads, each carrying a distinct molecular identifier. Instead of being binned into consensus sequences, reads with shared molecular identifiers were discarded. MiTCR, run with a Q25 quality threshold and the strictest error-elimination algorithm, handled CDR3 identification, clonotype clustering and error correction. A nonparametric unseen species model with Euler transformation was used to estimate lower-bound total TCR beta diversity. TCRdb reprocessed the public reads (quality trimming at Q25 with fastp, clone calling with MiXCR) and kept in-frame beta chains. Entries that share a CDR3 protein sequence are merged under the most common genes and DNA. The V and J calls follow TCRdb's processing rather than the paper's. The sample includes 540,000 or so distinct CDR3 sequences, with 24% observed a single time. Around 10% of the sample comes from the top ten.

This same sample was also taken into another study, of T cells of mothers and their children. As that second paper reports: Nine systemically healthy Caucasian individuals served as donors, namely three mothers together with their six children. cDNA synthesis consumed the entire amount of extracted RNA, loaded at approximately 1.6 ug RNA in each 15 ul reaction. Sample barcodes and 2-4 random nucleotides were added via the M1S primer in the second PCR. More than 9.5 million TCR beta CDR3 reads were obtained from each mother, and several million reads were obtained from each child. Thymic selection shapes the output of TCR recombination in a similar way in related and unrelated pairs, and inherited differences have a minor effect. Related mother-child pairs always showed normalized repertoire overlap that was slightly higher than in unrelated mother-child pairs, though the difference was never significant. With a sensitivity of around 97 clones per million clonotypes, no persistent microchimeric T cell clones were detected. To look for features that set related mother-child pairs apart from unrelated individuals, the researchers ran deep NGS to compare the TCR beta repertoires of mothers and children. The mean age was roughly 40 +/- 4 years for the mothers and roughly 10 +/- 4 years for the children. Libraries were sequenced on Illumina HiSeq 2000 with 100+100 nt paired-end reads after adapter ligation with NEBNext reagents. To prevent cross-contamination, the mother and child libraries were prepared one month apart and sequenced in separate runs. Each donor had between about 500,000 and 2,300,000 distinct TCR beta clonotypes identified. Naive TCR beta clonotypes were estimated from low-frequency clonotypes matched to each donor's FACS-determined naive share, without sorting.

The chain is encoded by TRBV7-3 joined to TRBJ1-1; perhaps TRBD1 is the D gene, with 5 bases matching. This TCR was recovered from a boy aged 10-17 years in good health. The sequencing input was blood. The encoded CDR3 is CASSFDGGSEAFF. The DNA sequence follows: TGTGCCAGCAGCTTTGATGGGGGGAGTGAAGCTTTCTTT.